The entry that follows covers one T cell receptor (beta chain) sequence. The donors were members of the approximately 120-subject validation cohort (separate from the roughly 680-subject first cohort). This record comes from a study of cytomegalovirus exposure and HLA in healthy donors. In the study overall: The 130 or so validation repertoires used the same platform as the roughly 670 first-cohort repertoires (as reported by a later analysis).

Trimming stripped 0 bases from V and 11 bases from J, with 17 bases between. Germline CDR1 MGHRA, CDR2 YSYEKL. This CDR3 has 16 residues. Method: immunoSEQ multiplex PCR; TCRdb's copy keeps in-frame clones and lacks some. The sample shows 280,000 or so clones, around 89% of them seen only once. This receptor was taken from a woman aged 18-29 years in good health and CMV-seronegative. The chain carries TRBV4-1 and TRBJ1-6; D remains unclear. Sequencing was performed on PBMCs. In DNA form, the CDR3 reads TGCGCCAGCAGCCAAGATCGTAGCGGATCCGGGCCACCCCTCCACTTT. It is translated as CASSQDRSGSGPPLHF.